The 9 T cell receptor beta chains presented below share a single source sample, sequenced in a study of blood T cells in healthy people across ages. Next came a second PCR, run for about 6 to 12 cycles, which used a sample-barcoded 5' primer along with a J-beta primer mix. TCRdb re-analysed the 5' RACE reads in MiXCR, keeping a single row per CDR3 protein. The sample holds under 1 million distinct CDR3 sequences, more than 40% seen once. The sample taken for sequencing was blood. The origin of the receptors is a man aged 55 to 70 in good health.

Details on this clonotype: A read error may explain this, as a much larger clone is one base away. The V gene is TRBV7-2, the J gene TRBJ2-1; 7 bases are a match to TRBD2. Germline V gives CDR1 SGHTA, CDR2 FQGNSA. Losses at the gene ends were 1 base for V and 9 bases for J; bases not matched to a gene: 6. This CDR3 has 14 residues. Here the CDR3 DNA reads TGTGCCAGCAGCTTAGTTAGAGGGAGGGGTGAGCAGTTCTTC. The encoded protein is CASSLVRGRGEQFF.

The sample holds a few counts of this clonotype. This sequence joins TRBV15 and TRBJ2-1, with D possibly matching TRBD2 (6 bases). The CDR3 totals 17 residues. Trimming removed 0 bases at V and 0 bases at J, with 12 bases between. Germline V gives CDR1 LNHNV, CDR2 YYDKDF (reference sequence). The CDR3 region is CATSRDGVGSSYNEQFF. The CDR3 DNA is TGTGCCACCAGCAGAGATGGGGTCGGGAGCTCCTACAATGAGCAGTTCTTC.

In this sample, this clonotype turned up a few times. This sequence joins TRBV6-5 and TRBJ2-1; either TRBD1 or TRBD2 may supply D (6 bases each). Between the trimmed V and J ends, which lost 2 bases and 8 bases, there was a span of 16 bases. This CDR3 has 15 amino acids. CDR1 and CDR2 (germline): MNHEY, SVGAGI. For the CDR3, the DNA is TGTGCCAGCAGTTACGGTGCCAAGGGGGAGGATGAGCAGTTCTTC. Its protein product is CASSYGAKGEDEQFF.

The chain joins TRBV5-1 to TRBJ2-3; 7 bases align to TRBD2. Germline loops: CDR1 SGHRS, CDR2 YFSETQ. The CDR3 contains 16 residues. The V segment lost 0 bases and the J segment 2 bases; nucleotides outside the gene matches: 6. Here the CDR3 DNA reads TGCGCCAGCAGCTTGGCGCAACGGGGGGACACAGATACGCAGTATTTT. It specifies CASSLAQRGDTDTQYF.

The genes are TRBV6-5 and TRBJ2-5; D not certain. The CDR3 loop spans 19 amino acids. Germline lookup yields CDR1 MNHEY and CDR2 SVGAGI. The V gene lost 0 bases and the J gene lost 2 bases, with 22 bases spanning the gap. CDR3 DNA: TGTGCCAGCAGTTACTCGATGATAGGGTTGGGATCGAGGCAAGAGACCCAGTACTTC. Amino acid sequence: CASSYSMIGLGSRQETQYF.

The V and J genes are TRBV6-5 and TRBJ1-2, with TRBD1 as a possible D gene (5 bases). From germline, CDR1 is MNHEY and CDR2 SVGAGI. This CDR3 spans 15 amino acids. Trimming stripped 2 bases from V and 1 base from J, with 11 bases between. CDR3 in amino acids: CASSYGQGLNYGYTF. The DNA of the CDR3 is TGTGCCAGCAGTTACGGGCAGGGCCTTAACTATGGCTACACCTTC.

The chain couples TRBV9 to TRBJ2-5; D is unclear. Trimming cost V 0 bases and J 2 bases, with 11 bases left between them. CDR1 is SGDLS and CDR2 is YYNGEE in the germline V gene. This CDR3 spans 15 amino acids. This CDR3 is CASSVEWNSQETQYF. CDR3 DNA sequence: TGTGCCAGCAGCGTAGAATGGAACAGTCAAGAGACCCAGTACTTC.

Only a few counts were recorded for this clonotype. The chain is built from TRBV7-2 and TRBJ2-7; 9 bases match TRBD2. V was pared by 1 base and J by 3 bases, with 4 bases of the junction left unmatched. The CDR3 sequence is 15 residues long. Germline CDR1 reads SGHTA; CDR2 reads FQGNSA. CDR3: CASSLDPSGVYEQYF. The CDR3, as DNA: TGTGCCAGCAGCTTAGATCCTAGCGGGGTCTACGAGCAGTACTTC.

The CDR3 is CASSLGSGLETQYF. CDR3 in DNA: TGTGCCAGCAGCTTAGGCTCAGGGTTGGAGACCCAGTACTTC. V gene TRBV7-6 combines with J gene TRBJ2-5; the D gene is possibly TRBD1 (5 bases). V was clipped by 1 base and J by 5 bases, with 11 bases between them. The CDR3 spans 14 residues. Germline CDR1 is SGHVS and CDR2 is FNYEAQ.